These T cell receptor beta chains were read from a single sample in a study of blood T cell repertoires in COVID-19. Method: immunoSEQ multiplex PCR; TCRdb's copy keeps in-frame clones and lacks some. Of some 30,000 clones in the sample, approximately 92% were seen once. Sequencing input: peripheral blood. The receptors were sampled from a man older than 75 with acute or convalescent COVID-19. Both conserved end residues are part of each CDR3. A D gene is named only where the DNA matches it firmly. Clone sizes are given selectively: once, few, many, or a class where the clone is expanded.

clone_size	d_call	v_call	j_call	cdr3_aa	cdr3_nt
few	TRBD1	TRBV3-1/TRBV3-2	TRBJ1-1	CASSNARGTMNTEAFF	TGTGCCAGCAGCAACGCCAGGGGGACCATGAACACTGAAGCTTTCTTT
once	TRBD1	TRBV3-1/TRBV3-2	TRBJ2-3	CASSPDRGDTQYF	TGTGCCAGCAGCCCCGACAGGGGGGATACGCAGTATTTT
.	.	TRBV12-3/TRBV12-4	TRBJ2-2	CASTSTGELFF	TGTGCCAGCACCTCCACCGGGGAGCTGTTTTTT
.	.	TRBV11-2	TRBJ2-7	CASSAQGSYEQYF	TGTGCCAGCAGCGCCCAGGGGTCCTACGAGCAGTACTTC
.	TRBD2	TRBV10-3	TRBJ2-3	CAISTTSDSTDTQYF	TGTGCCATCAGTACGACTAGCGATAGCACAGATACGCAGTATTTT
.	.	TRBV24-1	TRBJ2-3	CATSDYWSTGSTDTQYF	TGTGCCACCAGTGATTATTGGAGTACAGGGAGCACAGATACGCAGTATTTT
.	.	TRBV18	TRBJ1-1	CASSPRGLGATEAFF	TGTGCCAGCTCACCGAGGGGGTTAGGGGCGACTGAAGCTTTCTTT
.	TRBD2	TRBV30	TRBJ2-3	CAWSSAGGSTDTQYF	TGTGCCTGGAGCAGCGCGGGGGGAAGCACAGATACGCAGTATTTT
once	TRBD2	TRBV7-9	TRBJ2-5	CASSYGASGRETQYF	TGTGCCAGCAGCTACGGGGCTAGCGGGAGGGAGACCCAGTACTTC
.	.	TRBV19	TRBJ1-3	CASCKVGQNSGNTIYF	TGTGCCAGTTGTAAGGTGGGGCAGAACTCTGGAAACACCATATATTTT
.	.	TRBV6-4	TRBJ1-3	CASSDSIQGGNTIYF	TGTGCCAGCAGTGACTCGATCCAGGGAGGAAACACCATATATTTT
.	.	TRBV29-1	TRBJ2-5	CSVDSEVQETQYF	TGCAGCGTTGATAGTGAGGTACAAGAGACCCAGTACTTC
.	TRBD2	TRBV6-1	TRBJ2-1	CASSERGTSGDYNEQFF	TGTGCCAGCAGTGAAAGGGGGACTAGCGGGGACTACAATGAGCAGTTCTTC
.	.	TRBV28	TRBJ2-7	CASSLWNGGVGEQYF	TGTGCCAGCAGTTTATGGAATGGAGGGGTCGGAGAGCAGTACTTC
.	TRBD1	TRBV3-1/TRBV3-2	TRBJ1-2	CASSSQGYGHGYTF	TGTGCCAGCAGCTCACAGGGGTACGGGCATGGCTACACCTTC
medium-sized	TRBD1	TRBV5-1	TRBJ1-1	CASSFGTGSTEAFF	TGCGCCAGCAGCTTTGGGACAGGGTCCACTGAAGCTTTCTTT
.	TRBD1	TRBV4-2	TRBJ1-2	CASSQEPSGTGHGYTF	TGTGCCAGCAGCCAAGAGCCATCCGGGACAGGACATGGCTACACCTTC
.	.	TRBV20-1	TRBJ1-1	CSAYRETEAFF	TGCAGTGCTTACAGGGAGACTGAAGCTTTCTTT
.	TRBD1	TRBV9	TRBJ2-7	CASSVGQGNEQYF	TGTGCCAGCAGCGTAGGACAGGGAAACGAGCAGTACTTC
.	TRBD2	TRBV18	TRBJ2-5	CASSPRLAGGQETQYF	TGTGCCAGCTCACCAAGACTAGCGGGGGGGCAAGAGACCCAGTACTTC
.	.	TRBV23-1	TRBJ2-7	CASSQSPPTGTIYEQYF	TGCGCCAGCAGTCAGTCTCCCCCGACAGGTACCATCTACGAGCAGTACTTC
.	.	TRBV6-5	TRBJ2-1	CASSYSRAGEQFF	TGTGCCAGCAGTTACTCGAGAGCAGGGGAGCAGTTCTTC
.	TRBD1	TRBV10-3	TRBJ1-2	CAISGGQVYGYTF	TGTGCCATCAGCGGGGGACAGGTGTATGGCTACACCTTC
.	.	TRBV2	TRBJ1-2	CASSEWAGGSEGYTF	TGTGCCAGCAGTGAATGGGCGGGCGGGTCCGAGGGCTACACCTTC
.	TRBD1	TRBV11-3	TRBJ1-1	CASSQGGTRKEAFF	TGTGCCAGCAGCCAGGGGGGCACGCGGAAAGAAGCTTTCTTT